The rows below give T cell receptor beta chains drawn from one sample of a study of regulatory T cells in long-lasting Graves disease. TCRdb re-called the multiplex PCR reads through MiXCR, storing one row per CDR3 protein. Of a few hundred thousand distinct CDR3 sequences listed, 15% were seen once; the top ten hold approximately 7.6%. In addition, the sample was reused for a study of T cells in Graves' hyperthyroidism and ophthalmopathy.

Material: peripheral blood mononuclear cells (PBMCs), obtained at new diagnosis, from a patient treated with antithyroid drugs. These receptors were obtained from a woman aged 35 to 49 with Graves disease. Both conserved end residues are part of each CDR3. D genes are given only for firm matches. A clone size is listed for some rows: how often the clone was seen (once, few, many), or a class if it is expanded.

J,V,D,size,CDR3,DNA
TRBJ1-6,TRBV20-1,-,many,CSARDGHLSPLHF,TGCAGTGCTAGAGACGGCCACCTATCACCCCTCCACTTT
TRBJ2-5,TRBV20-1,TRBD2,many,CSARLTSGRETQYF,TGCAGTGCTAGATTAACTAGCGGGAGAGAGACCCAGTACTTC
TRBJ2-3,TRBV12-3/TRBV12-4,TRBD2,few,CASRALAGGSDTQYF,TGTGCCAGCAGAGCTCTAGCGGGAGGGTCAGATACGCAGTATTTT
TRBJ2-2,TRBV11-3,TRBD1,many,CASSFVRAGTGDTGELFF,TGTGCCAGCAGCTTTGTACGGGCCGGGACAGGGGATACCGGGGAGCTGTTTTTT
TRBJ2-7,TRBV11-2,TRBD1,many,CASSAGTVNEQYF,TGTGCCAGCAGCGCCGGGACAGTAAACGAGCAGTACTTC
TRBJ1-1,TRBV5-1,-,many,CASSSGPGGTEAFF,TGTGCCAGCAGCTCGGGCCCGGGGGGCACTGAAGCTTTCTTT
TRBJ2-2,TRBV20-1,-,few,CSARLEGLAQNTGELFF,TGCAGTGCTAGACTGGAGGGGCTAGCGCAGAACACCGGGGAGCTGTTTTTT
TRBJ2-7,TRBV5-1,TRBD1,many,CASSLGPSRGYEQYF,TGCGCCAGCAGCCTGGGCCCTAGCAGGGGGTACGAGCAGTACTTC
TRBJ2-5,TRBV28,TRBD2,many,CASSFAGGFRETQYF,TGTGCCAGCAGTTTCGCGGGAGGTTTTAGGGAGACCCAGTACTTC
TRBJ1-1,TRBV28,-,-,CASRGRVKTEAFF,TGTGCCAGCAGAGGCAGGGTTAAAACTGAAGCTTTCTTT
TRBJ1-1,TRBV19,TRBD1,few,CASKDRGIRGTEAFF,TGTGCCAGTAAAGACAGGGGGATTAGGGGCACTGAAGCTTTCTTT
TRBJ2-3,TRBV20-1,TRBD2,many,CSAHTSGRHPDTQYF,TGCAGTGCTCATACTAGCGGGAGGCATCCAGATACGCAGTATTTT
TRBJ2-3,TRBV5-1,-,many,CASSLMGPYTDTQYF,TGCGCCAGCAGCTTGATGGGACCGTACACAGATACGCAGTATTTT
TRBJ2-3,TRBV6-2/TRBV6-3,-,many,CASSYVGYGTDTQYF,TGTGCCAGCAGTTACGTAGGTTACGGCACAGATACGCAGTATTTT
TRBJ2-5,TRBV12-3/TRBV12-4,-,many,CASSFIIGETQYF,TGTGCCAGCAGTTTCATTATTGGAGAGACCCAGTACTTC
TRBJ2-5,TRBV11-2,TRBD2,-,CASSFPILGLGAQTQYF,TGTGCCAGCAGCTTCCCGATACTAGGACTAGGTGCTCAGACCCAGTACTTC
TRBJ1-5,TRBV19,-,many,CASSTGTGNQPQHF,TGTGCCAGTAGTACCGGGACCGGCAATCAGCCCCAGCATTTT
TRBJ2-2,TRBV11-2,-,many,CASSLLFSSSGELFF,TGTGCCAGCAGCTTATTGTTTTCTAGTTCCGGGGAGCTGTTTTTT
TRBJ2-7,TRBV5-1,TRBD2,-,CASSNGAGVTNEQYF,TGCGCCAGCAGCAACGGCGCGGGAGTGACGAACGAGCAGTACTTC
TRBJ2-5,TRBV19,-,few,CASAQTAHETQYF,TGTGCCAGTGCTCAGACAGCTCACGAGACCCAGTACTTC
TRBJ2-7,TRBV28,-,-,CASGLGRQYF,TGTGCCAGCGGCCTTGGTCGGCAGTACTTC
TRBJ1-2,TRBV11-3,TRBD1,-,CASIGEVQGADGYTF,TGTGCCAGCATCGGTGAGGTACAGGGGGCTGATGGCTACACCTTC
TRBJ2-7,TRBV5-1,TRBD1,many,CASSSQGGSYEQYF,TGCGCCAGCAGCTCACAGGGGGGCTCCTACGAGCAGTACTTC
TRBJ1-1,TRBV11-2,-,few,CASSGDWAGRSEAFF,TGTGCCAGCAGCGGAGATTGGGCGGGACGGAGTGAAGCTTTCTTT
TRBJ2-2,TRBV9,-,-,CASSAYRVTGELFF,TGTGCCAGCAGCGCATACAGGGTAACCGGGGAGCTGTTTTTT
TRBJ2-6,TRBV10-3,-,many,CAISETGANVLTF,TGTGCCATCAGTGAAACTGGGGCCAACGTCCTGACTTTC
TRBJ2-7,TRBV28,-,few,CASSFGQLGSYEQYF,TGTGCCAGCAGTTTTGGACAGTTAGGGTCCTACGAGCAGTACTTC
TRBJ2-5,TRBV12-3/TRBV12-4,-,many,CASSSRTNNPETQYF,TGTGCCAGCAGTTCCCGAACCAATAATCCCGAGACCCAGTACTTC
TRBJ2-7,TRBV20-1,TRBD2,many,CSAGLAGSEQYF,TGCAGTGCGGGACTAGCGGGAAGCGAGCAGTACTTC
TRBJ2-7,TRBV9,TRBD1,many,CASNPEGQGSYEQYF,TGTGCCAGCAACCCCGAGGGACAGGGGTCTTACGAGCAGTACTTC
TRBJ1-1,TRBV11-2,-,many,CASSLYRTMNTEAFF,TGTGCCAGCAGCTTGTACAGGACGATGAACACTGAAGCTTTCTTT
TRBJ2-7,TRBV3-1,-,many,CASSPRTAYEQYF,TGTGCCAGCAGCCCTAGGACAGCCTACGAGCAGTACTTC
TRBJ2-1,TRBV20-1,-,many,CSADKGSLNNEQFF,TGCAGTGCTGACAAGGGGTCCCTTAACAATGAGCAGTTCTTC
TRBJ1-5,TRBV5-1,-,few,CASSLTSDRNQPQHF,TGCGCCAGCAGCTTGACCTCGGACAGAAATCAGCCCCAGCATTTT
TRBJ1-4,TRBV28,-,-,CASWGVWGLRDSNEKLFF,TGTGCCAGCTGGGGCGTGTGGGGCCTCAGAGACTCTAATGAAAAACTGTTTTTT
TRBJ1-2,TRBV28,-,few,CASSLRSAGGYTF,TGTGCCAGCAGTTTACGATCCGCCGGGGGCTACACCTTC
TRBJ1-3,TRBV12-3/TRBV12-4,TRBD1,many,CASSATGTGGNTIYF,TGTGCCAGCAGCGCCACCGGGACAGGCGGAAACACCATATATTTT
TRBJ1-2,TRBV28,-,few,CASSLVRGYGYTF,TGTGCCAGCAGTTTAGTAAGGGGCTACGGCTACACCTTC
TRBJ2-1,TRBV11-1,-,many,CASSFSLNNEQFF,TGTGCCAGCAGCTTTAGTCTTAACAATGAGCAGTTCTTC
TRBJ1-2,TRBV11-3,TRBD1,many,CASSLDRIGYTF,TGTGCCAGCAGCTTGGACAGGATCGGCTACACCTTC
TRBJ2-5,TRBV29-1,-,-,CSVVLGDEVETQYF,TGCAGCGTTGTTTTGGGCGACGAGGTGGAGACCCAGTACTTC
TRBJ2-3,TRBV5-4,-,many,CASRELGADTQYF,TGTGCCAGCAGGGAGCTGGGGGCAGATACGCAGTATTTT
TRBJ2-7,TRBV15,-,-,CATSRDGGGISYEQYF,TGTGCCACCAGCAGAGATGGAGGCGGGATAAGCTACGAGCAGTACTTC
TRBJ1-4,TRBV30,-,few,CAWSVGGTSGKLFF,TGTGCCTGGAGTGTAGGAGGGACGTCCGGAAAACTGTTTTTT
TRBJ2-1,TRBV3-1,-,many,CASSQPGGRNNEQFF,TGTGCCAGCAGCCAGCCTGGCGGACGAAACAATGAGCAGTTCTTC
TRBJ1-1,TRBV28,-,many,CASSLWEGLGNTEAFF,TGTGCCAGCAGTTTATGGGAGGGGTTGGGGAACACTGAAGCTTTCTTT
TRBJ2-1,TRBV4-3,TRBD2,few,CASSLQRRLAGSSYNEQFF,TGCGCCAGCAGCCTCCAAAGGCGTCTAGCGGGCAGCTCCTACAATGAGCAGTTCTTC
TRBJ2-1,TRBV12-3/TRBV12-4,TRBD2,many,CASSRGGSGEQFF,TGTGCCAGCAGTCGTGGCGGGAGTGGTGAGCAGTTCTTC
TRBJ1-5,TRBV28,TRBD1,many,CASGQGGNQPQHF,TGTGCCAGTGGACAGGGAGGCAATCAGCCCCAGCATTTT
TRBJ1-5,TRBV7-8,-,once,CASSLGPQHF,TGTGCCAGCAGCTTAGGGCCCCAGCATTTT
TRBJ2-5,TRBV14,-,many,CASSPLDRQETQYF,TGTGCCAGCAGCCCCTTGGACAGACAAGAGACCCAGTACTTC
TRBJ2-7,TRBV18,-,many,CASSPSGRLLEQYF,TGTGCCAGCTCACCCTCGGGACGGCTTCTCGAGCAGTACTTC
TRBJ2-2,TRBV7-9,TRBD2,many,CASSFRLASNTGELFF,TGTGCCAGCAGCTTCCGACTAGCTTCAAACACCGGGGAGCTGTTTTTT